This T cell receptor (beta chain) was recorded in a study of identical twins. TCRdb re-called the 5' RACE reads with MiXCR, one entry per CDR3 protein. This sample yields some 1,700,000 distinct CDR3 sequences, of which about 31% are seen a single time; less than 0.35% belongs to the top ten. Trimming cost V 3 bases and J 2 bases, with 13 bases left between them. CDR3 length: 15 amino acids. The germline gives CDR1 SNHLY, CDR2 FYNNEI. This clonotype was found a few times. V usage is TRBV2 and J usage is TRBJ2-5, with D perhaps matching TRBD2 (6 bases). The TCR comes from a newborn girl in good health. The sample was cord blood. For the CDR3, the DNA is TGTGCCAGCAGTGAGGTCCTAGCGCCTCAAGAGACCCAGTACTTC. The encoded protein is CASSEVLAPQETQYF.